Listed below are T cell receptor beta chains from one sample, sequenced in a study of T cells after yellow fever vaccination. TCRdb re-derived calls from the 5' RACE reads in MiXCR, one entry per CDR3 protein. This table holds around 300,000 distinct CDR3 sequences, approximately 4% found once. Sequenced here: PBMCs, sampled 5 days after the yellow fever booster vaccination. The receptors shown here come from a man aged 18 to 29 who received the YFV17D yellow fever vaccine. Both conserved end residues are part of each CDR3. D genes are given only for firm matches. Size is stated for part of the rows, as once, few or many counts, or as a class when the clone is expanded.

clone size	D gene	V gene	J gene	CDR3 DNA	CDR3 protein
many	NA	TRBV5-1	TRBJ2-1	TGCGCCAGCAGCTTGTTACAGGCTAACCTATACAATGAGCAGTTCTTC	CASSLLQANLYNEQFF
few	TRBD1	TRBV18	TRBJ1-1	TGTGCCAGCTCTCTTTACAGGGGGCAGGGTACTGAAGCTTTCTTT	CASSLYRGQGTEAFF
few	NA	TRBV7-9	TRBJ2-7	TGTGCCAGCAGCTTATCTGGGAGAGACGAGCAGTACTTC	CASSLSGRDEQYF
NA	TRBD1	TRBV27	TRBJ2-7	TGTGCCAGCAGTTTAGCCTGGGACAGGGCAAGCGCCTACGAGCAGTACTTC	CASSLAWDRASAYEQYF
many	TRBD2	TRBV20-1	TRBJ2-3	TGCAGTGCCCGGGGACTAGCGGACACGCAGTATTTT	CSARGLADTQYF
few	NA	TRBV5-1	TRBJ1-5	TGCGCCAGCAGCTTGGGAACGGACAATCAGCCCCAGCATTTT	CASSLGTDNQPQHF
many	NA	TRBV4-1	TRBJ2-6	TGCGCCAGCAGCCAAGATTTTCGGGGGGCGCGGCTATCTTCTGGGGCCAACGTCCTGACTTTC	CASSQDFRGARLSSGANVLTF
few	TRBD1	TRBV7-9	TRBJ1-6	TGTGCCAGCAGCTTATGGGAGACAGGGAATTCACCCCTCCACTTT	CASSLWETGNSPLHF
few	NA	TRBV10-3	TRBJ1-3	TGTGCCATCGGACCGGCCTTTATGCACACCATATATTTT	CAIGPAFMHTIYF
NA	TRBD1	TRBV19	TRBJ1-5	TGTGCCAGTTCCCGGGACAGCGATCAGCCCCAGCATTTT	CASSRDSDQPQHF
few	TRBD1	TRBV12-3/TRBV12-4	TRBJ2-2	TGTGCCAGCACCTCCCCGACAGGGGGTGGGACCGGGGAGCTGTTTTTT	CASTSPTGGGTGELFF
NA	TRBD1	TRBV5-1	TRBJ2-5	TGCGCCAGCAGCTGGGGGACAGACGGGACCCAGTACTTC	CASSWGTDGTQYF
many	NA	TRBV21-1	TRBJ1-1	TGTGCCAGCAGCAAAACCACCACTGAAGCTTTCTTT	CASSKTTTEAFF
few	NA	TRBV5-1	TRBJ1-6	TGCGCCAGCAGCCGCTTTTCCGGGCAGCGTATTTCACCCCTCCACTTT	CASSRFSGQRISPLHF
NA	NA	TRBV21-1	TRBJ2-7	TGTGCCAGCAGCTTAGACTCGGACAGAGCATACGAGCAGTACTTC	CASSLDSDRAYEQYF
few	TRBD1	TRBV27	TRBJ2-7	TGTGCCAGCAGTCCTCGGGACAGGGTTCTGTCACGGGGCTACGAGCAGTACTTC	CASSPRDRVLSRGYEQYF
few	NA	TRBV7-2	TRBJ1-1	TGTGCCAGCAGGGGTGGTGGTAATGAAGCTTTCTTT	CASRGGGNEAFF
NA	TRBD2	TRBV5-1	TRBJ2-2	TGCGCCAGTAAACAAACCCAGTGGACTAGCGGCTACACCGGGGAGCTGTTTTTT	CASKQTQWTSGYTGELFF
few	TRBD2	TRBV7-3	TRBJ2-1	TGTGCCAGCAGATTGGGCGGGGGGGATTACAATGAGCAGTTCTTC	CASRLGGGDYNEQFF
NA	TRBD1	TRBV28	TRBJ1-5	TGTGCCAGCAGAGGACAGGGGGCTCGAGAGAGCAATCAGCCCCAGCATTTT	CASRGQGARESNQPQHF
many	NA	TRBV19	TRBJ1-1	TGTGCCAGTTTGAAAGGGCCTTCCACCGAAGGCACTGAAGCTTTCTTT	CASLKGPSTEGTEAFF
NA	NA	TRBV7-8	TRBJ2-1	TGTGCCAGCAGAGGATGGGGGGAGTCCTACAATGAGCAGTTCTTC	CASRGWGESYNEQFF
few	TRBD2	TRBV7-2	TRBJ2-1	TGTGCCAGCAGCTTATCCGGGGGGGCTCCCTACAATGAGCAGTTCTTC	CASSLSGGAPYNEQFF
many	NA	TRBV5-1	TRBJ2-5	TGCGCCAGCAGCCAACAGAAAAACCAAGAGACCCAGTACTTC	CASSQQKNQETQYF
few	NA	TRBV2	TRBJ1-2	TGTGCCAGCCAGCCAGGAGGTGGCTACACCTTC	CASQPGGGYTF
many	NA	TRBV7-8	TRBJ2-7	TGTGCCAGCAGCACGGGAGGGGGCGCAAGATACGAGCAGTACTTC	CASSTGGGARYEQYF
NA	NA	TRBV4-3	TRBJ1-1	TGCGCCAGCAGCCAAGAAATTCCGGGAGGGTTGAACACTGAAGCTTTCTTT	CASSQEIPGGLNTEAFF
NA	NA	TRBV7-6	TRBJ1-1	TGTGCCAGCAGCTTAGTATTAGGGTTGAGGAACACTGAAGCTTTCTTT	CASSLVLGLRNTEAFF
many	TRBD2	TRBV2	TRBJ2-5	TGTGCCAGCGGAGGACTAGCGGGACCCGAAGAGACCCAGTACTTC	CASGGLAGPEETQYF
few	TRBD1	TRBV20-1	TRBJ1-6	TGCAGTGCAATCCTGGGACAGGGAAATTCACCCCTCCACTTT	CSAILGQGNSPLHF
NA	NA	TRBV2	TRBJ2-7	TGTGCCAGCACTAGCTCTCTCTACGAGCAGTACTTC	CASTSSLYEQYF
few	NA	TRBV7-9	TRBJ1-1	TGTGCCAGCAGCCCGCAGTTCGGCTTGAACACTGAAGCTTTCTTT	CASSPQFGLNTEAFF